Below are 17 T cell receptor beta chains sequenced from a single sample in a study of response to subunit inactivated influenza vaccine. MiXCR, applied by TCRdb to the RT-PCR reads, yields one record per CDR3 protein. Here the sample spans a few hundred thousand distinct CDR3 sequences, 13% to 15% being singletons. This specimen was PBMCs from blood, taken 11 to 12 days after vaccination. The origin of the receptors is a man between 45 and 60 years old who received an inactivated influenza vaccine.

This clonotype occurred a few times. The gene calls are TRBV19 and TRBJ1-6; a possible D gene is TRBD1 (6 bases). This CDR3 region has 14 residues. Germline V CDR1 and CDR2: LNHDA, SQIVND (reference sequence). Trimming removed 6 bases from V and 10 bases from J, with 16 bases in between. The CDR3 sequence: CASSATGLRSPLHF. The CDR3 DNA follows: TGTGCCAGTAGCGCGACAGGATTAAGGTCACCCCTCCACTTT.

The chain uses TRBV12-3 or TRBV12-4 and TRBJ1-1; D unclear. This CDR3 contains 13 residues. V was trimmed by 3 bases and J by 6 bases, leaving 11 bases between them. The CDR3 bases are TGTGCCAGCAGTTTCTACAGTGGGTCTGAAGCTTTCTTT. This encodes CASSFYSGSEAFF.

This clonotype showed up just a few times. The genes are TRBV12-3 or TRBV12-4 and TRBJ1-5, with TRBD1 matching over 8 bases. This CDR3 has 16 amino acids. Trimming cost V 4 bases and J 4 bases; bases outside gene matches: 9. CDR3: CASSSLGQGGNQPQHF. As DNA, the CDR3 is TGTGCCAGCAGTTCCCTCGGACAGGGTGGTAATCAGCCCCAGCATTTT.

The table lists this clonotype with a few counts. CDR3 sequence reads: CASLQVDTGELFF. The CDR3 nucleotides are TGTGCCAGCCTACAGGTTGACACCGGGGAGCTGTTTTTT. The rearrangement joins TRBV3-1 to TRBJ2-2; D may be TRBD1 (5 bases). The CDR3 runs 13 residues. V lost 8 bases to trimming and J lost 3 bases, with 10 bases between them. Germline assignment: CDR1 LGHDT and CDR2 YNNKEL (reference sequence).

The chain joins TRBV18 to TRBJ2-1; 13 positions agree with TRBD2. Germline values: CDR1 KGHSH, CDR2 LQKENI. The CDR3 is 17 amino acids. J gave up 8 bases and V 4 bases, and 11 bases lay outside the gene matches. The CDR3 sequence: CASSLTSGGALEDEQFF. The DNA of the CDR3 is TGTGCCAGCTCACTTACTAGCGGGGGGGCCCTTGAGGATGAGCAGTTCTTC.

J is TRBJ1-6 and V is TRBV6-2 or TRBV6-3, with a weak D call TRBD1 (6 bases). The CDR3 has 16 amino acids. CDR1 is MNHEY and CDR2 is SVGEGT in the germline V gene. V was cut by 5 bases and J by 10 bases, with 21 bases left in between. The CDR3: CASSLSRGAERSPLHF. The CDR3 coding sequence is TGTGCCAGCAGTCTGTCTAGGGGGGCGGAGAGGTCACCCCTCCACTTT.

This clonotype was seen only a few times. V gene TRBV6-1 combines with J gene TRBJ2-4; TRBD2 might be the D (6 bases). Germline CDR1 and CDR2: MNHNS and SASEGT. V was trimmed by 7 bases and J by 9 bases, leaving 16 bases between them. The CDR3 length is 13 residues. This chain's CDR3 is CASNPTPRGIQYF. CDR3 DNA: TGTGCCAGCAATCCCACACCGCGGGGCATTCAGTACTTC.

V usage is TRBV4-2 and J usage is TRBJ2-1; TRBD2 matches 15 bases. Germline CDR1 LGHNA, CDR2 YNFKEQ. This CDR3 comprises 18 residues. Trimming at V came to 2 bases and at J to 7 bases, leaving 9 bases not matched to a gene. CDR3 protein: CASSQPGLAGGEVNEQFF. The CDR3 nucleotides read TGTGCCAGCAGCCAACCCGGACTAGCGGGGGGGGAAGTGAATGAGCAGTTCTTC.

This clonotype has just a few counts. V usage is TRBV20-1 and J usage is TRBJ2-7; no clear D. V gave up 3 bases and J gave up 2 bases, with 8 bases separating them. Germline CDR1 reads DFQATT; CDR2 reads SNEGSKA (reference sequence). This CDR3 is built from 12 residues. The CDR3 coding sequence is TGCAGTGCTAGGATGAGTCCCTACGAGCAGTACTTC. Protein: CSARMSPYEQYF.

Many counts were recorded for this clonotype. The chain carries TRBV11-2 and TRBJ2-5; no definite D call. Germline lookup yields CDR1 SGHAT and CDR2 FQNNGV. The germline V and J ends were trimmed by 1 base and 0 bases, with 6 bases remaining between them. The CDR3 sequence is 14 residues long. The CDR3 sequence: CASSLGRYQETQYF. In DNA, the CDR3 is TGTGCCAGCAGCTTAGGGCGGTACCAAGAGACCCAGTACTTC.

This clonotype occurred a few times. J is TRBJ2-1 and V is TRBV2, with 8 positions matching TRBD1. The trim removed 6 bases at V and 3 bases at J, leaving 7 bases unmatched. The CDR3 totals 15 residues. Germline V lookup: CDR1 SNHLY, CDR2 FYNNEI. The CDR3: CASRTTGGVYNEQFF. The DNA of the CDR3 is TGTGCCAGCAGGACTACAGGGGGTGTCTACAATGAGCAGTTCTTC.

The V and J genes are TRBV24-1 and TRBJ2-5; no definite D call. Germline CDR1 KGHDR, CDR2 SFDVKD. The CDR3 loop spans 15 amino acids. V shed 1 base and J shed 0 bases, with 8 bases lying between them. CDR3 nucleotides: TGTGCCACCAGTGATTTTGGCCCCGACCAAGAGACCCAGTACTTC. This sequence encodes CATSDFGPDQETQYF.

The chain has TRBV20-1 and TRBJ2-4, with D maybe TRBD2 (5 bases). Trimming left V 1 base short and J 0 bases short, with 7 bases between. This CDR3 spans 14 amino acids. Germline V gene sequence: CDR1 DFQATT, CDR2 SNEGSKA (reference sequence). CDR3 residues: CSARGTLAKNIQYF. As DNA, the CDR3 is TGCAGTGCTAGAGGGACTCTAGCCAAAAACATTCAGTACTTC.

The CDR3 DNA sequence: TGCGCCAGCAGCCGGAGCTCGGGCCGAGCAACTAATGAAAAACTGTTTTTT. Translating gives CASSRSSGRATNEKLFF. The chain carries TRBV4-3 and TRBJ1-4; D remains ambiguous. In germline, CDR1 is LGHNA, CDR2 YSLEER. CDR3 length: 17 residues. The V end was cut by 4 bases, the J end by 0 bases, with 15 bases between.

This clonotype was found a few times. The V gene is TRBV10-2, the J gene TRBJ2-7, with D possibly matching TRBD2 (6 bases). This CDR3 comprises 14 residues. Trimming stripped 0 bases from V and 6 bases from J, with 12 bases between. The germline V gene has CDR1 WSHSY and CDR2 SAAADI. This CDR3 is CASSESNEGGEQYF. The DNA for the CDR3 is TGCGCCAGCAGTGAGTCGAACGAGGGAGGCGAGCAGTACTTC.

The chain is built from TRBV5-1 and TRBJ2-5; a possible D gene is TRBD1 (6 bases). The V end was cut by 2 bases, the J end by 4 bases, with 9 bases between. This CDR3 has 13 amino acids. Germline loops: CDR1 SGHRS, CDR2 YFSETQ. The CDR3 nucleotides are TGCGCCAGCAGCTTCCCAGGGGCAGAGACCCAGTACTTC. This sequence encodes CASSFPGAETQYF.

This clonotype occurred a few times. One end of the junction is discordant with germline, which a read error may explain. The chain is built from TRBV3-1 and TRBJ2-2; no definite D call. In germline, CDR1 is LGHDT, CDR2 YNNKEL (reference sequence). The length of the CDR3 is 17 residues. The CDR3 DNA reads as TGTGCCAGCACCCAATTCGGCACAGCAAGGGCGGCCGGGGAGCTGTTTTTT. Translating it yields CASTQFGTARAAGELFF.